Below, 8 T cell receptor beta chains from the same sample are listed, as sequenced in a study of cytomegalovirus exposure and HLA in healthy donors. 13 Jbeta primers and 60 Vbeta primers were used for the PCR. Repertoires were generated with immunoSEQ multiplex PCR, while TCRdb's copy carries only in-frame clones and drops some. The table has about 190,000 clones, 80% to 85% seen once. The sequencing sample was made of PBMCs. These receptors all come from a boy younger than 18 in good health and CMV-seronegative.

The rearrangement joins TRBV15 to TRBJ2-3; D possibly corresponds to TRBD2 (6 bases). This CDR3 has 17 residues. V lost 1 base and J 2 bases, leaving 16 bases between the germline ends. CDR1 and CDR2 (germline): LNHNV, YYDKDF (reference sequence). CDR3 sequence reads: CATSRARLATHTDTQYF. Here the CDR3 DNA reads TGTGCCACCAGCAGAGCGCGTCTAGCGACACACACAGATACGCAGTATTTT.

The CDR3 region is CASSARSNQPQHF. CDR3 sequence (DNA): TGTGCCAGCAGCGCCAGGAGCAATCAGCCCCAGCATTTT. The V and J genes are TRBV7-9 and TRBJ1-5; D not resolved. The CDR3 length is 13 residues. Trimming left V 5 bases short and J 1 base short, with 6 bases between. CDR1 is SEHNR and CDR2 is FQNEAQ in the germline V gene (reference sequence).

Note on this clone: This CDR3 fails to terminate in the conserved phenylalanine or tryptophan, so it likely reflects a read error. The V and J genes are TRBV7-6 and TRBJ2-2, with D possibly matching TRBD2 (6 bases). The CDR3 is 15 amino acids. V dropped 3 bases and J dropped 3 bases, with 11 bases sitting between them. Per germline, CDR1 SGHVS and CDR2 FNYEAQ. CDR3 sequence reads: CASSLGGVDTGELFS. Written as DNA, the CDR3 is TGTGCCAGCAGCTTGGGGGGAGTAGACACCGGGGAGCTGTTTTCT.

The rearrangement links TRBV29-1 to TRBJ2-3, with D possibly matching TRBD2 (6 bases). CDR3 length equals 14 residues. Per the germline V gene, CDR1 is SQVTM and CDR2 is ANQGSEA. The CDR3 spells CSGKEGGVVDTQYF. The CDR3 nucleotides read TGCAGTGGAAAAGAGGGCGGGGTGGTAGATACGCAGTATTTT.

The chain carries TRBV10-3 and TRBJ1-4; D unclear. Germline V CDR1 and CDR2: ENHRY, SYGVKD. The ends were cut back, 4 bases at V and 6 bases at J, with 9 bases in the middle. The length of the CDR3 is 13 residues. The CDR3 nucleotides read TGTGCCATCAGTGGACTTCAAGATGAAAAACTGTTTTTT. Its protein product is CAISGLQDEKLFF.

V usage is TRBV5-1 and J usage is TRBJ1-6, with D uncertain. The CDR3 is made up of 14 amino acids. The V end lost 6 bases, the J end lost 9 bases, and 16 bases lay between the germline ends. Germline CDR1 reads SGHRS; CDR2 reads YFSETQ. The CDR3 reads CASTLGGLASPLHF. The CDR3 nucleotides read TGCGCCAGCACTCTTGGAGGGTTAGCTTCACCCCTCCACTTT.

V and J are TRBV6-5 and TRBJ2-7; D call uncertain. The CDR3 sequence is 15 residues long. Germline CDR1 MNHEY, CDR2 SVGAGI. Trimming pared 0 bases from V and 5 bases from J, leaving 14 bases between. In DNA form, the CDR3 reads TGTGCCAGCAGTTACTCGATCTTTCGGCAGGACGAGCAGTACTTC. It yields the protein CASSYSIFRQDEQYF.

As for this clone: The same CDR3 can be traced to other DNA sequences in this sample. The chain employs TRBV15 and TRBJ2-1, with D possibly being TRBD2 (6 bases). This CDR3 spans 16 amino acids. V lost 3 bases, J lost 6 bases, and 18 bases lay in between. Germline-derived CDR1 and CDR2 are LNHNV and YYDKDF (reference sequence). The CDR3 protein is CATSSRRLVIGNEQFF. In nucleotides, the CDR3 is TGTGCCACCAGCAGTCGGAGACTAGTAATTGGCAATGAGCAGTTCTTC.